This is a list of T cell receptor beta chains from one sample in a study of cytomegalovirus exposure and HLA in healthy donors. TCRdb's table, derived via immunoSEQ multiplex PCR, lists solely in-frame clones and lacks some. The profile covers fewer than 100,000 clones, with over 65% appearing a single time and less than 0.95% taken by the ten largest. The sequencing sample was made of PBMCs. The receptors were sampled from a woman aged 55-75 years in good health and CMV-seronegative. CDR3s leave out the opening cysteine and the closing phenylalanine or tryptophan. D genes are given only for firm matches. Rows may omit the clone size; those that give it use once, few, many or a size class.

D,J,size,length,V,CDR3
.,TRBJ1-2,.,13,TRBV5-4,ASSLGGLPTDGRT
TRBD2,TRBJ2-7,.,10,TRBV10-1,ASSASGGEQY
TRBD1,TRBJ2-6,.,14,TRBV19,ASSIQGASGANVLT
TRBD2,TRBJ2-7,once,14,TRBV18,ASSPPGAGYSYEQY
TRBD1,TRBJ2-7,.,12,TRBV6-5,ASSRDRGLYEQY
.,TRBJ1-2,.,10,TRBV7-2,ASSLFPYGYT
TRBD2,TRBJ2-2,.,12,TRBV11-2,ASSFSGGSGELF
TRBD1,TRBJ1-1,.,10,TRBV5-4,ASSANRGHAF
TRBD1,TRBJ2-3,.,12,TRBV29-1,SAEPGQGADTQY
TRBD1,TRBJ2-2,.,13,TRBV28,ASRQDRGIAGELF
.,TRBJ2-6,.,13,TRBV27,ASSSLGAGANVLT
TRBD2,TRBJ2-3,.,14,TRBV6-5,ASSFGLAGGTDTQY
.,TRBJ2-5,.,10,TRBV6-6,ASSSPGETQY
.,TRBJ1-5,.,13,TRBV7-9,ASSYGVDSNQPQH
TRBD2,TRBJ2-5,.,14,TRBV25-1,ASRSQGGGGAETQY
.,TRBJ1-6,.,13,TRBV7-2,ASSLEQGSNSPLH
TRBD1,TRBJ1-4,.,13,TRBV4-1,ASSQLDREGEKLF
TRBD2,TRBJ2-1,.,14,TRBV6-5,ASSSPGGRAYNEQF
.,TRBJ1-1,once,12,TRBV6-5,ASSYKGGNTEAF
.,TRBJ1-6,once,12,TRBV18,ASSPDSLNSPLH
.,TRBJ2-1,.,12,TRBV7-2,ASSLAASPNEQF
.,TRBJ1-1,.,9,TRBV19,ASTQGTEAF
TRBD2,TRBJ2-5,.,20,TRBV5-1,ASRLGFGGASASGRAGETQY
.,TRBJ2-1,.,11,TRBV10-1,ASSATNRDEQF
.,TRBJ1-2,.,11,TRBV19,ASSMRTVDGYT
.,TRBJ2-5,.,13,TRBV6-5,ASSPLRASKETQY
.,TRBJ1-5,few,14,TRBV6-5,ASSYSTPGLVQPQH
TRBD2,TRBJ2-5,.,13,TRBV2,ASSERDYLQETQY
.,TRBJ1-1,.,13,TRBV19,ASSIQGYQNTEAF
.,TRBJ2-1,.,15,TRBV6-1,ASSGLRRDWASNEQF
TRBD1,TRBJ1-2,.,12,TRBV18,ASSTGGPLGGYT
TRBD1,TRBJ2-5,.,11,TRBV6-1,ASSGQGQETQY
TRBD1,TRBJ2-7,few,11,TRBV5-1,ASGQGESYEQY
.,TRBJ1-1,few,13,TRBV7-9,ASSWAGTAPGEAF
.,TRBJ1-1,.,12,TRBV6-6,ASSPPGAGTKSF
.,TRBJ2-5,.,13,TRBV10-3,AISQTGYPQETQY
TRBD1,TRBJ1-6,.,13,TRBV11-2,ASSLRDRDNSPLH
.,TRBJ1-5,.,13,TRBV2,ASSLQGGSNQPQH
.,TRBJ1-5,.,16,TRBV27,ASSPYYSAGRVDQPQH
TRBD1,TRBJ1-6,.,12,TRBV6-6,ASSTGGSNSPLH
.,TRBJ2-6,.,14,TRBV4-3,ASSPLEGTGANVLT
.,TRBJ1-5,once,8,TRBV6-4,ASYNQPQH
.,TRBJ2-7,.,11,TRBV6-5,ASSYGTTYEQY
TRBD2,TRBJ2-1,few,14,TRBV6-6,ASSYGLAGGRSEQF